These 21 T cell receptor beta chains originate from one sample sequenced in a study of blood T cell repertoires in COVID-19. Clones were sequenced by immunoSEQ multiplex PCR, and TCRdb holds only the in-frame ones, with some missing. This table holds about 36,000 clones, around 80% found once. Sequencing used peripheral blood. These receptors all come from a man between 60 and 70 years old with acute or convalescent COVID-19.

The V and J genes are TRBV7-2 and TRBJ2-3, with TRBD1 matching over 8 bases. The V and J ends lost 2 bases and 4 bases, in that order; junction bases with no gene match: 5. The CDR3 is made up of 15 amino acids. Germline V gene lookup returns CDR1 SGHTA and CDR2 FQGNSA. The CDR3 sequence: CASSLKTGVADTQYF. For the CDR3, the DNA is TGTGCCAGCAGCTTAAAGACAGGGGTTGCAGATACGCAGTATTTT. The whole variable domain, filled in from reference TRBV7-2 and TRBJ2-3, reads GAGVSQSPSNKVTEKGKDVELRCDPISGHTALYWYRQSLGQGLEFLIYFQGNSAPDKSGLPSDRFSAERTGGSVSTLTIQRTQQEDSAVYLCASSLKTGVADTQYFGPGTRLTVL.

The CDR3 region is CASSGRDRGRRNQPQHF. CDR3 sequence (DNA): TGTGCCAGCAGTGGTCGAGACAGGGGGCGCCGAAATCAGCCCCAGCATTTT. The chain joins TRBV2 to TRBJ1-5; TRBD1 aligns across 10 bases. This CDR3 has 17 residues. Trimming took 4 bases from V and 4 from J; bases not matched to a gene: 10. Germline V lookup: CDR1 SNHLY, CDR2 FYNNEI.

This clone was seen a few times. This chain joins TRBV11-2 and TRBJ1-4, with D unclear. CDR1 SGHAT and CDR2 FQNNGV come from the germline V gene. The CDR3 covers 13 residues. V lost 1 base and J 13 bases, leaving 13 bases between the germline ends. The CDR3 here is CASSLGAESVLFF. CDR3 in DNA: TGTGCCAGCAGCTTAGGGGCCGAATCCGTACTGTTTTTT.

The chain has TRBV4-2 and TRBJ2-6, with a tentative D call TRBD1 (5 bases). Germline CDR1 and CDR2: LGHNA and YNFKEQ. V dropped 0 bases and J dropped 4 bases, with 10 bases sitting between them. The CDR3 contains 16 residues. The CDR3 loop reads CASSQEAGLGANVLTF. In DNA form, the CDR3 reads TGTGCCAGCAGCCAAGAGGCAGGGCTAGGGGCCAACGTCCTGACTTTC.

The chain joins TRBV11-3 to TRBJ1-1; D not resolved. V was shortened by 5 bases and J by 0 bases, with 16 bases between the two germline ends. CDR1 is SGHNT and CDR2 is YENEEA in the germline V gene. CDR3 length: 16 residues. CDR3 amino acids: CASSPSRGLMNTEAFF. The CDR3 DNA reads as TGTGCCAGCAGCCCCTCCCGGGGTCTTATGAACACTGAAGCTTTCTTT.

This clone was seen more than once but under ten times. This chain joins TRBV19 and TRBJ2-7; 8 bases fit TRBD1. The J segment lost 0 bases and the V segment lost 4 bases, leaving 2 bases of the junction unmatched. This CDR3 has 14 amino acids. Looked up from germline, CDR1 is LNHDA and CDR2 is SQIVND (reference sequence). CDR3 amino acids: CASSRTGSSYEQYF. CDR3 in DNA: TGTGCCAGTAGTAGGACAGGGAGCTCCTACGAGCAGTACTTC.

V gene TRBV6-1 combines with J gene TRBJ2-7; D is uncertain. This CDR3 comprises 14 residues. Trimming took 3 bases from V and 1 from J, leaving 10 bases between them. CDR1 and CDR2 (germline): MNHNS, SASEGT. For the CDR3, the DNA is TGTGCCAGCAGTGAGCGATTTTATTCCTACGAGCAGTACTTC. It is translated as CASSERFYSYEQYF.

The chain is built from TRBV7-9 and TRBJ2-5; perhaps TRBD2 as D (5 bases). Germline assignment: CDR1 SEHNR and CDR2 FQNEAQ (reference sequence). V was clipped by 11 bases and J by 5 bases, with 24 bases between them. The CDR3 has 15 amino acids. CDR3 residues: CAPAHYRGGEETQYF. The CDR3, as DNA: TGTGCCCCAGCCCACTACCGAGGTGGGGAGGAGACCCAGTACTTC.

The V call is TRBV10-3, the J call TRBJ2-7, with D possibly TRBD1 on 5 matching bases. The CDR3 extends over 14 amino acids. Germline CDR1 reads ENHRY; CDR2 reads SYGVKD. The germline V and J ends were trimmed by 0 bases and 5 bases, with 11 bases remaining between them. CDR3 residues: CAISESRSGNEQYF. CDR3 coding DNA: TGTGCCATCAGTGAGTCGAGGTCAGGGAACGAGCAGTACTTC.

The chain has TRBV4-1 and TRBJ2-7; 9 bases line up with TRBD2. V shed 3 bases, J shed 1 base, and the junction held 13 bases outside the gene matches. The CDR3 has 18 residues. Germline assignment: CDR1 MGHRA and CDR2 YSYEKL. Here the CDR3 DNA reads TGCGCCAGCAGCCAGGGCTCCAGCGGGAGGCTCATTTCCTACGAGCAGTACTTC. Its translation is CASSQGSSGRLISYEQYF.

This clone was recorded once. CDR3 in amino acids: CASTSSMTGTGELFF. The CDR3 DNA follows: TGTGCCAGCACCTCAAGCATGACAGGAACCGGGGAGCTGTTTTTT. The gene calls are TRBV7-9 and TRBJ2-2; possible D gene TRBD1, 6 bases. CDR1 and CDR2 from the germline V gene are SEHNR and FQNEAQ (reference sequence). The CDR3 is 15 residues long. Trimming shortened V by 7 bases and J by 5 bases, and 17 bases separated the two germline ends.

The chain joins TRBV20-1 to TRBJ2-3; 8 nucleotides align to TRBD1. V lost 3 bases, J lost 6 bases, and 8 bases stayed unmatched. CDR3 size: 14 residues. Looked up from germline, CDR1 is DFQATT and CDR2 is SNEGSKA (reference sequence). The CDR3 reads CSASPDREVDTQYF. CDR3 DNA: TGCAGTGCTAGTCCGGACAGGGAGGTTGATACGCAGTATTTT.

V and J are TRBV4-3 and TRBJ2-7; TRBD1 matches 7 bases. Germline CDR1 reads LGHNA; CDR2 reads YSLEER. This CDR3 has 14 amino acids. The junction had 0 bases not matched to a gene; V was cut back by 0 bases and J by 1 base. The CDR3 coding sequence is TGCGCCAGCAGCCAAGACAGGGGGTCCTACGAGCAGTACTTC. Encoded protein: CASSQDRGSYEQYF.

This rearrangement joins TRBV5-1 to TRBJ1-5; possibly TRBD1 for D (5 bases). The V end was cut by 0 bases, the J end by 3 bases, with 10 bases between. CDR1 SGHRS and CDR2 YFSETQ come from the germline V gene. CDR3 length equals 15 residues. The CDR3 DNA is TGCGCCAGCAGCTTGGCAGGCAGGGCCAATCAGCCCCAGCATTTT. Translating gives CASSLAGRANQPQHF. Full variable domain (rest looked up from reference TRBV5-1 and TRBJ1-5): KAGVTQTPRYLIKTRGQQVTLSCSPISGHRSVSWYQQTPGQGLQFLFEYFSETQRNKGNFPGRFSGRQFSNSRSEMNVSTLELGDSALYLCASSLAGRANQPQHFGDGTRLSIL.

The chain couples TRBV6-5 to TRBJ2-1, with D possibly being TRBD2 (6 bases). The CDR3 consists of 16 residues. With 0 bases removed from V and 7 bases from J, the gap between germline ends came to 16 bases. The germline V gene encodes CDR1 MNHEY and CDR2 SVGAGI. DNA for the CDR3: TGTGCCAGCAGTTACTCATCAACGGGAGTGGTGAATGAGCAGTTCTTC. Its protein product is CASSYSSTGVVNEQFF.

The genes are TRBV20-1 and TRBJ2-5; maybe TRBD2 (6 bases). The CDR3 is made up of 15 amino acids. Germline V gene data show CDR1 as DFQATT and CDR2 as SNEGSKA (reference sequence). Trimming stripped 3 bases from V and 2 bases from J, with 16 bases between. The CDR3 sequence: CSASIVGGVQETQYF. The CDR3 DNA reads TGCAGTGCTAGTATTGTGGGAGGAGTACAAGAGACCCAGTACTTC.

CDR3 loop: CASSSMGRGDNEQFF. The CDR3 bases are TGTGCCAGTAGTAGTATGGGCAGGGGAGACAATGAGCAGTTCTTC. V and J are TRBV19 and TRBJ2-1, with D perhaps TRBD1 (6 bases). Trimming removed 4 bases from V and 5 bases from J, with 15 bases in between. There are 15 residues in the CDR3. Germline assignment: CDR1 LNHDA and CDR2 SQIVND (reference sequence).

The V call is TRBV7-6, the J call TRBJ2-7; TRBD2 agrees at 7 bases. Trimming removed 1 base from V and 5 bases from J; junction bases left unmatched: 2. This CDR3 is built from 13 residues. CDR1 SGHVS and CDR2 FNYEAQ come from the germline V gene. CDR3 sequence (DNA): TGTGCCAGCAGCTTAGTGGCGGGGGACGAGCAGTACTTC. Translating it yields CASSLVAGDEQYF.

The chain has TRBV9 and TRBJ2-3; weak D call: TRBD1 (7 bases). The V end lost 0 bases, the J end lost 7 bases, and 15 bases lay between the germline ends. Germline CDR1 and CDR2: SGDLS and YYNGEE. This CDR3 comprises 15 residues. The CDR3 here is CASSVGGGGAYTQYF. In DNA form, the CDR3 reads TGTGCCAGCAGCGTAGGTGGAGGGGGCGCCTATACGCAGTATTTT.

The V gene is TRBV2, the J gene TRBJ1-3; D remains unclear. The germline V gene has CDR1 SNHLY and CDR2 FYNNEI. V gave up 6 bases and J gave up 0 bases, with 18 bases separating them. The CDR3 totals 17 residues. As DNA, the CDR3 is TGTGCCAGCAGAATGCCCCCTCTAGTTAGCTCTGGAAACACCATATATTTT. Translation: CASRMPPLVSSGNTIYF.

The chain has TRBV29-1 and TRBJ2-7, with 7 bases identical to TRBD1. V was pared by 4 bases and J by 0 bases, with 12 bases of the junction left unmatched. Germline CDR1 is SQVTM and CDR2 is ANQGSEA. The CDR3 has 16 amino acids. CDR3 in amino acids: CSVVGLRDSSSYEQYF. Here the CDR3 DNA reads TGCAGCGTTGTCGGTCTTCGGGACAGTAGCTCCTACGAGCAGTACTTC.